This TCR beta chain came from a study of CD8 T cells in Susac syndrome. TEMRA cells were FACS-enriched, and CD8+ and CD4+ T cells were isolated negatively. RNA totalling roughly 0.45 to 1 ug underwent reverse transcription with random hexamers. Amplification of TCR beta CDR3 spanned 54 Vbeta and 13 Jbeta via immunoSEQ multiplex PCR. TCRdb itself ran the immunoSEQ multiplex PCR reads through MiXCR, one entry per CDR3 protein. The table includes around 130,000 distinct CDR3 sequences, around 94% detected once. This CDR3 is built from 16 residues. Between the trimmed V and J ends, which lost 5 bases and 3 bases, there was a span of 23 bases. The germline V gene encodes CDR1 DFQATT and CDR2 SNEGSKA (reference sequence).

This chain uses TRBV20-1 with TRBJ2-7, with D tentatively TRBD1 or TRBD2 (5 bases each). The source of this sequence is a human donor in good health. The sample consisted of CD4+ T cells from PBMCs. This chain's CDR3 is CSAPHPTTGTLYEQYF. CDR3 nucleotide sequence: TGCAGTGCTCCCCACCCGACTACCGGGACGCTCTACGAGCAGTACTTC.